These T cell receptor beta chains were read from a single sample in a study of T-cell reconstitution after alpha-beta-depleted transplantation in children. TCRdb recomputed calls from the PCR reads with MiXCR, one row per CDR3 protein. The sample has roughly 500,000 distinct CDR3 sequences; approximately 30% are singletons. The specimen was PBMCs from the stem cell graft donor, collected from the stem cell graft. These receptor sequences come from a human donor who donated a stem cell graft to a child with aplastic anemia. Both conserved end residues are part of each CDR3. A D gene is named only where the DNA matches it firmly. Not all rows give a size; the values are once, few, many and, for expanded clones, a class.

V	D	J	size	CDR3	DNA
TRBV7-2	TRBD2	TRBJ2-1	-	CASRPSGTSYNEQFF	TGTGCCAGCAGACCTAGCGGGACGTCTTACAATGAGCAGTTCTTC
TRBV4-2	-	TRBJ2-5	-	CASSQSGRETQYF	TGTGCCAGCAGCCAAAGTGGCCGAGAGACCCAGTACTTC
TRBV6-2/TRBV6-3	-	TRBJ1-1	few	CASSYGGLGTEAFF	TGTGCCAGCAGTTATGGGGGGCTTGGCACTGAAGCTTTCTTT
TRBV20-1	-	TRBJ2-1	few	CSARDPSTSYGEQFF	TGCAGTGCTAGAGATCCGAGTACCTCGTATGGTGAGCAGTTCTTC
TRBV6-2/TRBV6-3	TRBD1	TRBJ1-4	few	CASRPIPRTGVKSANEKLFF	TGTGCCAGCAGACCCATTCCCCGGACAGGGGTAAAGTCGGCTAATGAAAAACTGTTTTTT
TRBV12-3/TRBV12-4	-	TRBJ2-5	few	CASSPGTAVETQYF	TGTGCCAGCAGTCCTGGGACTGCTGTTGAGACCCAGTACTTC
TRBV14	TRBD2	TRBJ2-7	-	CASSQHSGRSYEQYF	TGTGCCAGCAGCCAACATAGCGGGAGGTCCTACGAGCAGTACTTC
TRBV6-2/TRBV6-3	TRBD1	TRBJ1-5	few	CATKDRSSQPQHF	TGTGCCACCAAGGACAGGTCGAGTCAGCCCCAGCATTTT
TRBV7-2	-	TRBJ1-4	-	CANSLMAYKGEKLFF	TGTGCCAACAGCTTAATGGCGTATAAGGGTGAAAAACTGTTTTTT
TRBV7-2	-	TRBJ1-1	few	CASSPRGTLIQAFF	TGTGCCAGCAGCCCACGGGGGACGTTAATTCAAGCTTTCTTT